Reported below is one T cell receptor (beta chain). The entry originates in a study of CDR3 diversity in severe acne. V lost 5 bases, J lost 8 bases, and 21 bases lay in between. Germline V gene sequence: CDR1 SNHLY, CDR2 FYNNEI. The CDR3 is 16 amino acids. TCRdb redid the calling of the PCR reads with MiXCR, one entry per CDR3 protein. The sample lists approximately 97,000 distinct CDR3 sequences; 51% were seen once. The TCR was taken from a male donor with acne. V is TRBV2 and J is TRBJ1-4; D remains unclear. Sequenced material: blood. This CDR3 is CASSLSGEAYYEKLFF. The CDR3, as DNA: TGTGCCAGCAGTTTATCGGGCGAAGCTTATTACGAAAAACTGTTTTTT.